Below, 2 T cell receptor beta chains from the same sample are listed, as sequenced in a study of blood T cell repertoires in COVID-19. Profiling relied on immunoSEQ multiplex PCR, and the TCRdb table lists in-frame clones only, not all of them. The sample lists around 370,000 clones, roughly 89% seen once, with about 6.8% in the top ten. What was sequenced was peripheral blood. The receptors derive from a young man with active or convalescent COVID-19.

This clone was observed a few times. J is TRBJ2-5 and V is TRBV7-2; 12 bases are shared with TRBD2. Germline V gene data show CDR1 as SGHTA and CDR2 as FQGNSA. The CDR3 has 15 residues. After removal of 1 base from V and 5 bases from J, the junction contained 2 bases not matched to a gene. This chain's CDR3 is CASSLVGTSGETQYF. The CDR3 nucleotides are TGTGCCAGCAGCTTAGTTGGGACTAGCGGGGAGACCCAGTACTTC.

V and J are TRBV6-1 and TRBJ1-1; no clear D. The CDR3 contains 13 residues. CDR1 MNHNS and CDR2 SASEGT come from the germline V gene. V lost 2 bases and J lost 0, with 4 bases in between. The CDR3 spells CASSEILNTEAFF. CDR3 coding DNA: TGTGCCAGCAGTGAAATCTTGAACACTGAAGCTTTCTTT.